The clone carrying this T cell receptor (beta chain) has ten or more counts. What it binds is unknown. Trimming shortened V by 1 base and J by 7 bases, and 17 bases separated the two germline ends. This CDR3 has 16 residues. CDR1 and CDR2 (germline): SGHVS, FQNEAQ. Researchers amplified the TCR beta CDR3 regions from RNA transcripts. Primed by the HTBI set, a first-round RT-PCR was run on the TCR CDR3. TCRdb used MiXCR to reprocess the multiplex PCR reads, holding one entry per CDR3 protein. Among some 300,000 distinct CDR3 sequences listed, around a fifth were seen once. In making diagnoses, clinical symptoms, serum thyroxine and TRAb, thyroid ultrasound and orbital computed tomography were all used. The record originates from a study of T cells in Graves' hyperthyroidism and ophthalmopathy. Study findings and constraints: Blood also contained most expanded thyroid clonotypes above 0.001.

The sequenced material came from blood. The genes are TRBV7-8 and TRBJ1-5; D perhaps matches TRBD1 (5 bases). The receptor was isolated from a man aged 45 to 65 with Graves' ophthalmopathy. As DNA, the CDR3 is TGTGCCAGCAGCTTAGATCCGGGACTTCGGGAGCAGCCCCAGCATTTT. It encodes CASSLDPGLREQPQHF.